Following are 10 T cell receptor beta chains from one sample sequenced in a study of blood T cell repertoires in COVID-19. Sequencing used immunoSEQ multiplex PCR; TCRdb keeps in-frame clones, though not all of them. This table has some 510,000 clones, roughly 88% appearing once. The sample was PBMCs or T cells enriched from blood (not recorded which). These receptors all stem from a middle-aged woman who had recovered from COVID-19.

CDR3 nucleotide sequence: TGTGCCAGCAGCCAAGCCCCGCTAGATGCAACTAATGAAAAACTGTTTTTT. Protein: CASSQAPLDATNEKLFF. The V call is TRBV4-2, the J call TRBJ1-4; D unclear. Trimming left V 1 base short and J 0 bases short, with 12 bases between. The CDR3 runs 17 residues. The germline CDR1 and CDR2 sequences are LGHNA and YNFKEQ.

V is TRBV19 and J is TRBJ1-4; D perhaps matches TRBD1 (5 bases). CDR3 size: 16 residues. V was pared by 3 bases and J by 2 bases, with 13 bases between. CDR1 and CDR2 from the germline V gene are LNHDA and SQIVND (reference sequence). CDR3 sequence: CASSIQGWWTNEKLFF. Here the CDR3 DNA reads TGTGCCAGTAGTATCCAGGGATGGTGGACTAATGAAAAACTGTTTTTT.

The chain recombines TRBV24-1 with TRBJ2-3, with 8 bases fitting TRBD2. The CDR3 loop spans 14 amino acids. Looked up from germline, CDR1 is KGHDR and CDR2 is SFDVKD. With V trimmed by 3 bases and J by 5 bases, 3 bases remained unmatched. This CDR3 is CATSDRTSGDTQYF. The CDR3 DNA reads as TGTGCCACCAGTGATCGTACTAGCGGAGATACGCAGTATTTT.

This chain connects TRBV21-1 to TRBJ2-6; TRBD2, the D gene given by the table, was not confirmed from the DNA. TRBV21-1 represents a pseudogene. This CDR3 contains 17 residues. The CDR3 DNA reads TGTGCCAGCAGCAAACTTGCTGGAGGGCCTGGGGCCAACGTCCTGACTTTC. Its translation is CASSKLAGGPGANVLTF.

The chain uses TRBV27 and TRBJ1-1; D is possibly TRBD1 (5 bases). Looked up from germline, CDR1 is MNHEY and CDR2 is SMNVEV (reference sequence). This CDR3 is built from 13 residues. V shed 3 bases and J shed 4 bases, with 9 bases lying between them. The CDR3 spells CASSFPGATEAFF. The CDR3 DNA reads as TGTGCCAGCAGTTTCCCTGGGGCCACTGAAGCTTTCTTT.

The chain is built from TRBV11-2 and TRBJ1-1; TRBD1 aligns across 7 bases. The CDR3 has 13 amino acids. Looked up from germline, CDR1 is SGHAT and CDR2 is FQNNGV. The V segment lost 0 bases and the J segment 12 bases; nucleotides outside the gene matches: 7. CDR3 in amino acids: CASSLDQQGRPFF. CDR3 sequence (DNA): TGTGCCAGCAGCTTAGACCAACAGGGGAGACCTTTCTTT.

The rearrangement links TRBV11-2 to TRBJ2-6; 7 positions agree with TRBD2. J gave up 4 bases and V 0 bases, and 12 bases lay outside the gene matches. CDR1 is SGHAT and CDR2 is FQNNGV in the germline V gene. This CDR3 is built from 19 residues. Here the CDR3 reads CASSLEVGGSIAGANVLTF. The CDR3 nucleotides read TGTGCCAGCAGCTTAGAGGTGGGCGGGAGTATTGCCGGGGCCAACGTCCTGACTTTC.

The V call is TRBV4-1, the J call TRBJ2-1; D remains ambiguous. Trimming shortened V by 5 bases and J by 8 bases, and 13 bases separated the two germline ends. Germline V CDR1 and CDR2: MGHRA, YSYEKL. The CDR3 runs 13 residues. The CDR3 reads CASSRLTRDEQFF. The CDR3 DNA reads TGCGCCAGCAGCAGGTTAACCCGGGATGAGCAGTTCTTC.

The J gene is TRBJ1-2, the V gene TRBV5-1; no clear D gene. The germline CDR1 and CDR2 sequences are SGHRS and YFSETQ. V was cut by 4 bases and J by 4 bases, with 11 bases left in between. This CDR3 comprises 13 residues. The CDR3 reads CASSQEPSYGYTF. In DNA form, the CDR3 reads TGCGCCAGCAGCCAAGAACCGAGCTATGGCTACACCTTC.

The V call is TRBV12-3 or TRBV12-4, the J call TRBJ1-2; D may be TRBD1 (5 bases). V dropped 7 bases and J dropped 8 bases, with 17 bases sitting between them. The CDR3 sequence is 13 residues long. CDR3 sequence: CASIADPGGGYTF. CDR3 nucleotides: TGTGCCAGCATAGCGGACCCGGGGGGAGGCTACACCTTC.